This entry concerns a single T cell receptor beta chain. Its antigen is unknown. The sample is drawn from a study of blood T cells in healthy people across ages. PCR was performed a second time for 7 to 11 cycles using a sample-barcoded 5' primer and a J-beta primer mix. At least 2.5 million CDR3-containing paired-end reads were obtained per sample. TCRdb used MiXCR to reprocess the 5' RACE reads, holding one entry per CDR3 protein. In the table there are over a million distinct CDR3 sequences, roughly 40% of which are singletons. Each sample yielded at least 6 million isolated PBMCs. Study-wide findings and caveats: Aged donors had fewer naive CD4+ cells and lower diversity than long-lived donors.

Per the germline V gene, CDR1 is SEHNR and CDR2 is FQNEAQ (reference sequence). V lost 6 bases to trimming and J lost 6 bases; unmatched junction nucleotides: 7. The CDR3 covers 13 residues. The clonotype comes from a woman between 18 and 29 years old in good health. V and J are TRBV7-9 and TRBJ2-5; 7 bases match TRBD2. The source material was blood. The CDR3, as DNA: TGTGCCAGCAGTTCCTATAGCGGGCAGACCCAGTACTTC. Encoded protein: CASSSYSGQTQYF.